This TCR beta chain derives from a study of shared clonotypes between healthy human individuals. An even split of each subset's genomic DNA across several immunoSEQ plates was performed. Around 30,000 T cell genomes (around 0.2 ug DNA) went into each sorted-subset replicate. Clones were read by immunoSEQ multiplex PCR, and TCRdb kept only the in-frame ones, dropping some. The sample consists of 1.4 million or so clones, approximately 98.5% of them appearing once. Trimming cost V 3 bases and J 5 bases; bases outside gene matches: 3. Germline V CDR1 and CDR2: SGHRS, YFSETQ. The CDR3 runs 14 residues. This clone appeared a few times. Its matching antigen is unknown. Findings and caveats of the study: Depth of sequencing was expected to influence donor clonotype sharing.

The donor cohort consisted entirely of Caucasian adults residing in Nashville, Tennessee. This clonotype was obtained from a young man in good health. The chain has TRBV5-1 and TRBJ2-7; 12 bases agree with TRBD2. The source material was naive CD4+ T cells sorted from blood. The subset: CD45RA+ positively selected. In DNA, the CDR3 is TGCGCCAGCAGCTGGACTAGCGGGACCGACGAGCAGTACTTC. Its protein product is CASSWTSGTDEQYF.